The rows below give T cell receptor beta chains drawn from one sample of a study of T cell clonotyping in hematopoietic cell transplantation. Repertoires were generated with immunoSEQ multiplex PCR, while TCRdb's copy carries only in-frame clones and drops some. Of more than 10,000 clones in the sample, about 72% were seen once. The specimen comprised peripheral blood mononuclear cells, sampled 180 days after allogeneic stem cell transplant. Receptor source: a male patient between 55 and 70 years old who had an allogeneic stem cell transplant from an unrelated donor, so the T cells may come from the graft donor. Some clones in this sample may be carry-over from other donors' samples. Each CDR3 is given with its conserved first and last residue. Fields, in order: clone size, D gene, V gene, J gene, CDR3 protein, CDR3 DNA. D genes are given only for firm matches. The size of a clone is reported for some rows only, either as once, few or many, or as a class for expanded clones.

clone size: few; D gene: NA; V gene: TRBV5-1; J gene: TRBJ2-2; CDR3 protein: CASSLDDNYTGELFF; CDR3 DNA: TGCGCCAGCAGCTTGGACGATAACTACACCGGGGAGCTGTTTTTT
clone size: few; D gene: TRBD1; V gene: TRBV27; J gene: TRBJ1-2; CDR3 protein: CASSLWDRGSYTF; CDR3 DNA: TGTGCCAGCAGTTTATGGGACAGGGGAAGCTACACCTTC
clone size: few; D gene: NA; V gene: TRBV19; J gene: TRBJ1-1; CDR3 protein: CASMGQTVEAFF; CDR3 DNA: TGTGCCAGTATGGGGCAGACCGTTGAAGCTTTCTTT
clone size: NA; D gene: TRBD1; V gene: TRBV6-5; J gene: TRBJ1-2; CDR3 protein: CARDVFGQDHMGYTF; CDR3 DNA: TGTGCCAGGGACGTTTTTGGACAGGATCATATGGGCTACACCTTC
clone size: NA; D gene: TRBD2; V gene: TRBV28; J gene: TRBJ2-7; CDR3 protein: CASRWREGLAGTYEQYF; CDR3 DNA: TGTGCCAGCAGGTGGCGGGAGGGACTAGCGGGGACCTACGAGCAGTACTTC
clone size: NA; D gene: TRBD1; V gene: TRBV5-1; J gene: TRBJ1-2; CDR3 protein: CASSLAGDRDPYGYTF; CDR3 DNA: TGCGCCAGCAGCTTGGCCGGGGACAGGGACCCCTATGGCTACACCTTC
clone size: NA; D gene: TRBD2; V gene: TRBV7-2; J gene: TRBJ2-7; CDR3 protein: CASRIAGASSYEQYF; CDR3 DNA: TGTGCCAGCAGGATAGCGGGGGCCAGCTCCTACGAGCAGTACTTC
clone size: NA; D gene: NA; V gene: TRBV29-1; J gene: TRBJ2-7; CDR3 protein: CSVIDSTYEQYF; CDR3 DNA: TGCAGCGTTATCGACAGTACCTACGAGCAGTACTTC
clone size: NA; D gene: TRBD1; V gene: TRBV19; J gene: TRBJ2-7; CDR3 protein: CASSIANRGTYEQYF; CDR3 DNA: TGTGCCAGTAGTATAGCAAACAGGGGCACCTACGAGCAGTACTTC
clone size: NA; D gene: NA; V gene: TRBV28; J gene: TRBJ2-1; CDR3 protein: CASSLWKGGQPNEQFF; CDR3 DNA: TGTGCCAGCAGTTTATGGAAGGGAGGACAGCCCAATGAGCAGTTCTTC
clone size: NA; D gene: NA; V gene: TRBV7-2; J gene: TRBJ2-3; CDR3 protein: CASSLVVDTQYF; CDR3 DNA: TGTGCCAGCAGCTTAGTGGTAGATACGCAGTATTTT
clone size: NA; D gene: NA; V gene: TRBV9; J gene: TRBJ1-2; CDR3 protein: CASSASGVYGYTF; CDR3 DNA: TGTGCCAGCAGCGCTTCAGGGGTCTATGGCTACACCTTC
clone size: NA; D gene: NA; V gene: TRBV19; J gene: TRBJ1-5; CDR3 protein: CASSIDLDQPQHF; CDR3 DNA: TGTGCCAGTAGTATAGATCTGGATCAGCCCCAGCATTTT
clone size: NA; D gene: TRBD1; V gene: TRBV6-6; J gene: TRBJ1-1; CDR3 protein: CASSPTGQGDTEAFF; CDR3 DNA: TGTGCCAGCTCCCCGACGGGACAGGGTGACACTGAAGCTTTCTTT
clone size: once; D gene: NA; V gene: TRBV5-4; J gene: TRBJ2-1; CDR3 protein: CASSLSSRGEQFF; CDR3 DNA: TGTGCCAGCAGCTTATCGTCTCGGGGTGAGCAGTTCTTC
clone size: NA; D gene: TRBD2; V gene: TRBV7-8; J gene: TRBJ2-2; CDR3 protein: CASSSPRLAGPGVNTGELFF; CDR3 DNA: TGTGCCAGCAGCTCCCCCCGGCTAGCGGGCCCTGGGGTGAACACCGGGGAGCTGTTTTTT
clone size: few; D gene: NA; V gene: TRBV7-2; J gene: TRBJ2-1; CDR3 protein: CASSEGTFLEQFF; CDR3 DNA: TGTGCCAGCAGCGAGGGGACTTTCCTAGAGCAGTTCTTC
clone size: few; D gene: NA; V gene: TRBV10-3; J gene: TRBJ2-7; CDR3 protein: CAISEAVPGSTYEQYF; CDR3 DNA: TGTGCCATCAGTGAGGCGGTACCAGGGTCAACCTACGAGCAGTACTTC
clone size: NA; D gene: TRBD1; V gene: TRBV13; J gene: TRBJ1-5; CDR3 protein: CASSLGQGNQPQHF; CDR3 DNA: TGTGCCAGCAGCTTGGGACAGGGGAATCAGCCCCAGCATTTT
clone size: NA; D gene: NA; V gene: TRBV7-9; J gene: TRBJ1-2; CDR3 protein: CASSLELGGFGYTF; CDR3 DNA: TGTGCCAGCAGCTTAGAGTTAGGAGGGTTCGGCTACACCTTC
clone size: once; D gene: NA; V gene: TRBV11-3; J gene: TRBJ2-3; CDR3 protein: CASSYHTDTQYF; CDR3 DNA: TGTGCCAGCAGCTACCACACAGATACGCAGTATTTT
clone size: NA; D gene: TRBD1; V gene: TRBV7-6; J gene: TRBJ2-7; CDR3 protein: CASSPAETGEMITYEQYF; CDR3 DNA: TGTGCCAGCAGCCCAGCCGAGACAGGGGAAATGATCACCTACGAGCAGTACTTC